This T cell receptor (beta chain) came from a study of low-dose radiotherapy and immunotherapy resistance in tumors. TRAV- and TRBV-specific primers primed first-strand cDNA, covering alpha and beta chains. A roughly 20-cycle PCR with a constant-region primer and V-primer adapter amplified TCRs. TCRdb itself ran the reads through MiXCR, one entry per CDR3 protein. The sample carries 80,000 to 95,000 distinct CDR3 sequences, more than 8% recorded once. The time point denotes: before trial treatment. The CDR3 has 21 amino acids. The germline CDR1 and CDR2 sequences are SGHVS and FQNEAQ. The trim removed 4 bases at V and 0 bases at J, leaving 17 bases unmatched.

This clonotype originated in a male donor with prostate cancer. The gene calls are TRBV7-8 and TRBJ2-2; 10 bases agree with TRBD2. The sequenced sample was PBMCs, obtained before treatment. CDR3 sequence: CASSSQSKLWTSGSNTGELFF. CDR3 sequence (DNA): TGTGCCAGCAGCTCCCAGTCCAAACTCTGGACTAGCGGCTCGAACACCGGGGAGCTGTTTTTT.